This T cell receptor beta chain was identified during a study of shared clonotypes between healthy human individuals. Study in general: For every donor, three CD4 naive, three CD4 memory, two CD8 naive and one CD8 memory plates were used.

This table comes from immunoSEQ multiplex PCR, and its TCRdb copy is limited to in-frame clones, with some not included. The profile shows around 2,100,000 clones, about 95% of them singletons. Trimming pared 0 bases from V and 10 bases from J, leaving 13 bases between. CDR3 length: 14 amino acids. Germline loops: CDR1 KGHSH, CDR2 LQKENI. CD45RO-negative cells were positively selected for CCR7, leaving out terminally differentiated effector memory CD45RA+ cells. This clone showed up just once. This TCR was sampled from a man between 18 and 29 years old in good health. The sample taken for sequencing was naive CD8+ T cells sorted from blood. This chain connects TRBV18 to TRBJ1-5, with D hard to call. The CDR3 here is CASSPPGFPDPQHF. As DNA, the CDR3 is TGTGCCAGCTCACCACCGGGCTTCCCGGACCCCCAGCATTTT. The full variable domain, its missing parts supplied by reference TRBV18 and TRBJ1-5, is NAGVMQNPRHLVRRRGQEARLRCSPMKGHSHVYWYRQLPEEGLKFMVYLQKENIIDESGMPKERFSAEFPKEGPSILRIQQVVRGDSAAYFCASSPPGFPDPQHFGDGTRLSIL.